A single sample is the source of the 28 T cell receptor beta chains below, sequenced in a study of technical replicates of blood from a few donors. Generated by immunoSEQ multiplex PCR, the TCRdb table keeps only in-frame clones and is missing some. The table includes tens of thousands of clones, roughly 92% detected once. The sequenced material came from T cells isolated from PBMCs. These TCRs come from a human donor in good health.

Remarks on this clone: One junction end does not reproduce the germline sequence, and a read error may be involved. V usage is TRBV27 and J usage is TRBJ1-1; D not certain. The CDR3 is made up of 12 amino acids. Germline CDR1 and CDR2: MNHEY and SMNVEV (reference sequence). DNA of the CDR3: TGTGCCAGCAGTTTGGTCCACAGAGAAGGTTTCTTT. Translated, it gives CASSLVHREGFF.

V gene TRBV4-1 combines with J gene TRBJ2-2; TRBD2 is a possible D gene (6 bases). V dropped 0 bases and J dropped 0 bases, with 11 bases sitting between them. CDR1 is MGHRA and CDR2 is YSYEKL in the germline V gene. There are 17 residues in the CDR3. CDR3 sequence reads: CASSQEGGVANTGELFF. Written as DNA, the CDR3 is TGCGCCAGCAGCCAAGAGGGCGGGGTCGCGAACACCGGGGAGCTGTTTTTT.

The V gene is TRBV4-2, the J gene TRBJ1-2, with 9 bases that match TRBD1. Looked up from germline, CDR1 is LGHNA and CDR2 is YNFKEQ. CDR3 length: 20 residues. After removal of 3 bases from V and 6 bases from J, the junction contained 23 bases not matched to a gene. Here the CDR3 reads CASSHPSRGDRALQHDGYTF. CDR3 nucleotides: TGTGCCAGCAGCCATCCCTCACGGGGGGACAGGGCTCTACAACATGATGGCTACACCTTC.

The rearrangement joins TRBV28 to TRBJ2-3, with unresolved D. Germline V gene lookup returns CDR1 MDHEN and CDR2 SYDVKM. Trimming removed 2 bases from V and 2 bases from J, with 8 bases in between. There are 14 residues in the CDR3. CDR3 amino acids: CASSLTYNTDTQYF. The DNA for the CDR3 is TGTGCCAGCAGTTTAACTTATAACACAGATACGCAGTATTTT.

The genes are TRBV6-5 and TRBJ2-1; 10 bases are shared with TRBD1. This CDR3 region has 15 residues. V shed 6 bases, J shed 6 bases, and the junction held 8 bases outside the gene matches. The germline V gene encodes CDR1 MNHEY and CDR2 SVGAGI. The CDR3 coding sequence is TGTGCCAGCAGATGGGGGACAGGGGCCCCCAATGAGCAGTTCTTC. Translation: CASRWGTGAPNEQFF.

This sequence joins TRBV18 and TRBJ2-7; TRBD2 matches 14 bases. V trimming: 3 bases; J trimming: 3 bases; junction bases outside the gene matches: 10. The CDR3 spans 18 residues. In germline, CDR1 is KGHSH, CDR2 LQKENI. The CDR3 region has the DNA TGTGCCAGCTCACCTGCTCGGGGACTAGCGGGAGTAATCTACGAGCAGTACTTC. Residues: CASSPARGLAGVIYEQYF.

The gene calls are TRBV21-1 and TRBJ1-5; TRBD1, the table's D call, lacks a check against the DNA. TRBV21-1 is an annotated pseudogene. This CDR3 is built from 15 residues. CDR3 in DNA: TGTGCCAGCAGCAAAGGGAAACAGAGCAATCAGCCCCAGCATTTT. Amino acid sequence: CASSKGKQSNQPQHF.

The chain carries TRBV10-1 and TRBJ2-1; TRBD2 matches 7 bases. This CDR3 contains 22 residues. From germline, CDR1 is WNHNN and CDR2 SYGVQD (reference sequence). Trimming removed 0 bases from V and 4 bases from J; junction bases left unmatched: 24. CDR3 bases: TGCGCCAGCAGTGAGTCGAGGGAAGCCGGGAGGAGTTTTTTTAATCTTTACAATGAGCAGTTCTTC. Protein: CASSESREAGRSFFNLYNEQFF.

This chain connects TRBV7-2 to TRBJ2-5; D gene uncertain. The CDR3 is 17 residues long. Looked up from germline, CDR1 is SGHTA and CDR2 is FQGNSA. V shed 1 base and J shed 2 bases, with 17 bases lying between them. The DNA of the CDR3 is TGTGCCAGCAGCTTAGGAGTAATTAGATCTGGTCAAGAGACCCAGTACTTC. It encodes CASSLGVIRSGQETQYF.

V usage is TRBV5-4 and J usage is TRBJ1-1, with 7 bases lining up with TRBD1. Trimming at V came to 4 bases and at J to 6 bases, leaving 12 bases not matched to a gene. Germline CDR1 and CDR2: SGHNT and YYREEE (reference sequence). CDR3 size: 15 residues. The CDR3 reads CASSIRTGGVPEAFF. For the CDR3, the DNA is TGTGCCAGCAGCATACGGACAGGAGGCGTTCCTGAAGCTTTCTTT.

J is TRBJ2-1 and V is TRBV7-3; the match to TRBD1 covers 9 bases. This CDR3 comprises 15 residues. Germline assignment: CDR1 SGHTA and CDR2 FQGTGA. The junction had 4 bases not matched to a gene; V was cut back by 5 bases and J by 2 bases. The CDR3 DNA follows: TGTGCCAGCAGCCCGGGACAGGGTCCCTACAATGAGCAGTTCTTC. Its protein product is CASSPGQGPYNEQFF.

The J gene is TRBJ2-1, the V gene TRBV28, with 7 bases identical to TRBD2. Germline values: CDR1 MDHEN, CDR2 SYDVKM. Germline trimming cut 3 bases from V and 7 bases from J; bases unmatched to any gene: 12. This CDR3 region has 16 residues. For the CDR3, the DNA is TGTGCCAGCAGTTTTCCCCTACTAGCGTCGCCAAATGAGCAGTTCTTC. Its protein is CASSFPLLASPNEQFF.

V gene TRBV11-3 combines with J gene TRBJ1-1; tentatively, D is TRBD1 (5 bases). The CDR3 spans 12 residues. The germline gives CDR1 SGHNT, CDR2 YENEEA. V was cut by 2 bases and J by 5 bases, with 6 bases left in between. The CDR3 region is CASSLQGTEAFF. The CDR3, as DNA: TGTGCCAGCAGCTTACAGGGAACTGAAGCTTTCTTT.

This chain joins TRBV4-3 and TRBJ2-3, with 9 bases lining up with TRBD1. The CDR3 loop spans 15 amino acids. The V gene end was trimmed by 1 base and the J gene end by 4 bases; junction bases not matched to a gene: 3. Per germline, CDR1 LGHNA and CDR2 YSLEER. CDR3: CASSQGQGDADTQYF. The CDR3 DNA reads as TGCGCCAGCAGCCAAGGACAGGGGGACGCAGATACGCAGTATTTT.

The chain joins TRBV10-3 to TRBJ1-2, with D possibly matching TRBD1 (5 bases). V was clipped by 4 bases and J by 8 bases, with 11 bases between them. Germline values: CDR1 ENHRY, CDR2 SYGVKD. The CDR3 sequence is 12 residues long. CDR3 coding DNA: TGTGCCATCAGTGTGGGGGGTTCGGGCTACACCTTC. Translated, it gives CAISVGGSGYTF.

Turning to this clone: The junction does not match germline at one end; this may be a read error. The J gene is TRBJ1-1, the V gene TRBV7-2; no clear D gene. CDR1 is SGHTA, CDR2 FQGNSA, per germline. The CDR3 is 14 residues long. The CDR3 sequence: CASSFFPENIEAFF. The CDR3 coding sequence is TGTGCCAGCAGCTTTTTTCCGGAGAACATTGAAGCTTTCTTT.

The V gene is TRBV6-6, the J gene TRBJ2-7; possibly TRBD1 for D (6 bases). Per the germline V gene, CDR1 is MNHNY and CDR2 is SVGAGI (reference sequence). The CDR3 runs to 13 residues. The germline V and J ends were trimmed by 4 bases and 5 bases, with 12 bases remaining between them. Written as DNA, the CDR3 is TGTGCCAGCAGTTGGGATGCAGGGGACGAGCAGTACTTC. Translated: CASSWDAGDEQYF.

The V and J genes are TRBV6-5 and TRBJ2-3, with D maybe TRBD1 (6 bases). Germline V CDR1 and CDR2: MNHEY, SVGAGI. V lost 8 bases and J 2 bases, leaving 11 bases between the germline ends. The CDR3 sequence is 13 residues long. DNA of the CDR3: TGTGCCAGCCACAGGGAACTCACAGATACGCAGTATTTT. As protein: CASHRELTDTQYF.

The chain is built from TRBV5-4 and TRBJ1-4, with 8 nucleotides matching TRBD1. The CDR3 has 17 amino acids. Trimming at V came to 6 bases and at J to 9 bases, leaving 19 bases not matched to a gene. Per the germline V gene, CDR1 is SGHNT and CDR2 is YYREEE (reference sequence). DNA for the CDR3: TGTGCCAGCACCTCGGGTAGCCCAGGGGGCGCGGGGAAAAAACTGTTTTTT. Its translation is CASTSGSPGGAGKKLFF.

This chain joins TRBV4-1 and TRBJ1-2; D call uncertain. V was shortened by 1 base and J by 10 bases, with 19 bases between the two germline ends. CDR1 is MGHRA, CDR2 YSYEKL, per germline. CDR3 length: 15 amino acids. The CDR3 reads CASSQVFPFPIVYTF. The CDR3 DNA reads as TGCGCCAGCAGCCAAGTATTTCCATTTCCCATAGTCTACACCTTC.

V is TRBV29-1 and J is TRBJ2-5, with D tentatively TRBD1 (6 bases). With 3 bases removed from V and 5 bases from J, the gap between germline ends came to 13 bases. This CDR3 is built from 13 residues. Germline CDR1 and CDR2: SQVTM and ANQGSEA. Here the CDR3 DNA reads TGCAGCGTTGAGGTCCAGGGGTACGAGACCCAGTACTTC. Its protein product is CSVEVQGYETQYF.

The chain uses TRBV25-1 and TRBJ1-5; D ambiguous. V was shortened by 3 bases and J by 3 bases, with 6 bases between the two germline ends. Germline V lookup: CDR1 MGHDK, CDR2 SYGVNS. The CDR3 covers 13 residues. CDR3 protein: CASSDLANQPQHF. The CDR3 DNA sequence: TGTGCCAGCAGTGACCTGGCCAATCAGCCCCAGCATTTT.

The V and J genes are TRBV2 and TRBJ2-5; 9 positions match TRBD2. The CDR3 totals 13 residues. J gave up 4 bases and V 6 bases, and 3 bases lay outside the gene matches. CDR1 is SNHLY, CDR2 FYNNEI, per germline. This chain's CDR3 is CASRALAGETQYF. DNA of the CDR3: TGTGCCAGCAGGGCACTAGCGGGAGAGACCCAGTACTTC.

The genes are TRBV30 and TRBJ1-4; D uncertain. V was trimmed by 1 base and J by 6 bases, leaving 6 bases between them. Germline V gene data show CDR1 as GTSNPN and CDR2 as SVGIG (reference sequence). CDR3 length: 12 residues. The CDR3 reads CAWSDTDEKLFF. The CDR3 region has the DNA TGTGCCTGGAGTGATACAGATGAAAAACTGTTTTTT.

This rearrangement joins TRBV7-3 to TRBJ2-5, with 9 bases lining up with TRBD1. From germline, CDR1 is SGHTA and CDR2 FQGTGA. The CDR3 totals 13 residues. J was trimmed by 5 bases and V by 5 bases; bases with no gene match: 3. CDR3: CASSRDREETQYF. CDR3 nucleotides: TGTGCCAGCAGCAGGGACAGGGAGGAGACCCAGTACTTC.

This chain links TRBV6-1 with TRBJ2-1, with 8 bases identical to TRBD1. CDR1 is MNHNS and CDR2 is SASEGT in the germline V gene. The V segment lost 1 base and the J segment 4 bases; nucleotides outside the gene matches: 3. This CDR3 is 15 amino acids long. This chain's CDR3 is CASSEDRGAYNEQFF. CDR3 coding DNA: TGTGCCAGCAGTGAAGACAGGGGGGCGTACAATGAGCAGTTCTTC.

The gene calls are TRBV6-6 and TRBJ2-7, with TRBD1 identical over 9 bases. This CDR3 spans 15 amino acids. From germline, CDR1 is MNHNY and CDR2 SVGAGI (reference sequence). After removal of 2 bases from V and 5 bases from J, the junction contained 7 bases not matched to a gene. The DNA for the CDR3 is TGTGCCAGCAGTTACCGGGACAGGGAAAGGCACGAGCAGTACTTC. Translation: CASSYRDRERHEQYF.

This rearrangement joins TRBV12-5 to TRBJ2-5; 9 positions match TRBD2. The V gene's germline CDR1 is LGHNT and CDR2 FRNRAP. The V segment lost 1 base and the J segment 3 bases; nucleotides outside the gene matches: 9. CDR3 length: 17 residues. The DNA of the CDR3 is TGTGCTAGTGGTTTGGGTCTAGCGGGAATGGGGGAAGAGACCCAGTACTTC. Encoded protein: CASGLGLAGMGEETQYF.